This T cell receptor beta chain was retrieved from a study of CD8+ T cells in alopecia areata. Following RNA extraction, reverse transcription yielded cDNA that acted as the sequencing template. Repertoires were generated with immunoSEQ multiplex PCR, while TCRdb's copy carries only in-frame clones and drops some. Of fewer than 150,000 clones in the sample, roughly 61% were seen once. Germline CDR1 MGHRA, CDR2 YSYEKL. The CDR3 is 19 residues long. V was pared by 2 bases and J by 8 bases, with 16 bases of the junction left unmatched. The source is a human donor with alopecia areata. This sequence joins TRBV4-1 and TRBJ2-2, with 11 bases identical to TRBD2. The source was CD4+ T cells sorted from blood, collected at week 0. The CDR3 region has the DNA TGCGCCAGCAGCCAAAGTTTAATGGCTAGCGGGAGGAGCATGGGGGAGCTGTTTTTT. Translation: CASSQSLMASGRSMGELFF.